This T cell receptor (beta chain) originates from a study of radiotherapy plus CTLA-4 blockade in lung cancer. Trimming left V 8 bases short and J 5 bases short, with 19 bases between. The germline CDR1 and CDR2 sequences are KGHSH and LQKENI. The CDR3 covers 14 residues. This clone occurred once. The data were produced by immunoSEQ multiplex PCR, yet TCRdb's version contains in-frame clones alone and is incomplete. The sample shows about 40,000 clones, about four fifths of them seen only once. The source of this sequence is a human donor with non-small cell lung cancer that progressed on radiotherapy plus ipilimumab. The sample was peripheral blood, taken from a patient treated with radiotherapy plus ipilimumab. This rearrangement joins TRBV18 to TRBJ2-7, with D possibly TRBD2 on 6 matching bases. The CDR3: CASAAWGDIHEQYF. Written as DNA, the CDR3 is TGTGCCAGCGCCGCCTGGGGGGATATTCACGAGCAGTACTTC.